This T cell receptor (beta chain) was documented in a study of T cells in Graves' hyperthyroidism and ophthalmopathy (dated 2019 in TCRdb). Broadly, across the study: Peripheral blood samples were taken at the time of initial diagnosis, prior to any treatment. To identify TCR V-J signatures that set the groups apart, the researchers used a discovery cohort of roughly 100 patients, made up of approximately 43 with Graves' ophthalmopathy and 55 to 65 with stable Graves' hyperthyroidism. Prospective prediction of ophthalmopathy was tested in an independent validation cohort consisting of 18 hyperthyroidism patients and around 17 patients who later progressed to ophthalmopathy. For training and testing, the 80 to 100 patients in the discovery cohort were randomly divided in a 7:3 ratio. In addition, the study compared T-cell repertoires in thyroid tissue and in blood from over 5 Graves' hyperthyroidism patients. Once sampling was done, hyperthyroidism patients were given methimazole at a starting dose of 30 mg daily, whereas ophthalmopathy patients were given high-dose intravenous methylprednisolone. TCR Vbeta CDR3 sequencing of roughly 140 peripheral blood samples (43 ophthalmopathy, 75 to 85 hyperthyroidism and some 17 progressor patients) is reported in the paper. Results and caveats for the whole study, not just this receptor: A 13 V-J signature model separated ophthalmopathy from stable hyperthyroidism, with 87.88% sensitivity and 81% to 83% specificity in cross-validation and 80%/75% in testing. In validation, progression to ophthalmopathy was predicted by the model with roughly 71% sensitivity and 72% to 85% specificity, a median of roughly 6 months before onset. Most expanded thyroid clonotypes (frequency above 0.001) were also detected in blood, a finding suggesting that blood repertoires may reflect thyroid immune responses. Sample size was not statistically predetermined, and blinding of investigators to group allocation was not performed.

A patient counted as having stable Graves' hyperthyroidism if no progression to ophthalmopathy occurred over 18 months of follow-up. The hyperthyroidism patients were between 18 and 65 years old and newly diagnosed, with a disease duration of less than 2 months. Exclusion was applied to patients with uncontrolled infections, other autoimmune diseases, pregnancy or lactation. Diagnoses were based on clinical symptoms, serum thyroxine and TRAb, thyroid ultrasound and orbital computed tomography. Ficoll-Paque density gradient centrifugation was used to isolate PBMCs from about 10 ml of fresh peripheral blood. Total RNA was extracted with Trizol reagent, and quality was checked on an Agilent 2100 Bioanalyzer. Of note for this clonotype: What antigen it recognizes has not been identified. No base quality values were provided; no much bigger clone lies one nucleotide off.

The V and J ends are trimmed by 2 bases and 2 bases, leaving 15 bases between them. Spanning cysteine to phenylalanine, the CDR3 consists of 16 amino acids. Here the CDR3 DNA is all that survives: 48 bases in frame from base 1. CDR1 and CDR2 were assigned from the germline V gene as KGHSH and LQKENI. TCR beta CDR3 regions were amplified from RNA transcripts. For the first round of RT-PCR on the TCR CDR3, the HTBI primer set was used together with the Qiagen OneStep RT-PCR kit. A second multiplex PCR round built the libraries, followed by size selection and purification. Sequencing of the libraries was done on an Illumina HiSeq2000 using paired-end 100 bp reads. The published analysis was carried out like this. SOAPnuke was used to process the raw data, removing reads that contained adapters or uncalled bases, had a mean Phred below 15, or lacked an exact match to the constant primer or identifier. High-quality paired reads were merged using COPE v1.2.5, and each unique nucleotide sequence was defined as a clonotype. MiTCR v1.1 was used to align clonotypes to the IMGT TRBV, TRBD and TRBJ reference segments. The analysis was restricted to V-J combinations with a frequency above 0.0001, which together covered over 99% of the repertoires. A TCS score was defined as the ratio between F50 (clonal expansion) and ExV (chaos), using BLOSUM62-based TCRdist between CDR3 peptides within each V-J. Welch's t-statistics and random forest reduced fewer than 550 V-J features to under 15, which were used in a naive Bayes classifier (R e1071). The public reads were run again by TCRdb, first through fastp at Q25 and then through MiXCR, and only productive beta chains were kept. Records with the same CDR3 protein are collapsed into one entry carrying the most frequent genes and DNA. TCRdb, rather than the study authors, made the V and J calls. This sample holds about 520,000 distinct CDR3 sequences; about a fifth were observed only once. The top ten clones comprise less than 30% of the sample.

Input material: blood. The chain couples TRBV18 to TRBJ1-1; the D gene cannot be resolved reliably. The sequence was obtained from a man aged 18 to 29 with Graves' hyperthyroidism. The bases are TGTGCCAGCTCACCAAGGCAGGCGTCCCCAAACACTGAAGCTTTCTTT. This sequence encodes CASSPRQASPNTEAFF.